The TCR beta chain under discussion was sequenced for a study of post-analysis software for immune sequencing data. General study points: Those with multiple sclerosis, the patient group, showed significantly lower normalized Chao1 diversity than controls. TRBV5-6, TRBV5-1 and TRBV20-1 were among roughly 5 TRBV segments more frequent in patients than controls. Samples made in the same batch grouped tightly together by F measure.

Germline lookup yields CDR1 SGHTS and CDR2 YDEGEE. The germline V and J ends were trimmed by 4 bases and 4 bases, with 14 bases remaining between them. The CDR3 contains 14 residues. This clonotype has only a few counts. The antigen is unknown. Unique molecular identifiers were carried by the TCR beta cDNA libraries. The T cell input of about 0.95 to 11 million gave roughly 460,000 cDNA molecules. TCRdb ran MiXCR on the PCR reads and lists one entry per CDR3 protein. The data contain hundreds of thousands of distinct CDR3 sequences, about 32% of them singletons. This clonotype originated in a girl aged 10-17 years with multiple sclerosis. J is TRBJ1-2 and V is TRBV5-8, with D possibly being TRBD1 (6 bases). Specimen: blood. In DNA form, the CDR3 reads TGTGCCAGCAGCGGACAGTCGTCGGTCTATGGCTACACCTTC. It is translated as CASSGQSSVYGYTF.